Listed below are T cell receptor delta chains from one sample, sequenced in a study of DNA immune sequencing with unique molecular identifiers. TCRdb called clones from the multiplex PCR reads again using CATT. The sample lists about 2,500 delta-chain clones, almost 8.5% occurring once. The sample was gamma-delta T cells enriched from blood buffy coat, or unenriched PBMCs (not recorded which). These receptors were taken from a human donor in good health. The CDR3 runs from the conserved cysteine through the conserved F or W. D genes are given only for firm matches. The size of a clone is reported for some rows only, either as once, few or many, or as a class for expanded clones.

clone size	V gene	D gene	J gene	CDR3 DNA	CDR3 protein
few	TRDV2	NA	TRDJ1	TGTGCCTGTGTCCCGCGGAGGGGGAGTCGATGGACCGATAAACTCATCTTT	CACVPRRGSRWTDKLIF
medium-sized	TRDV2	NA	TRDJ1	TGTGCCTGTGACGGGCCGATTCCTACTCTGGGGGGCACCGATAAACTCATCTTT	CACDGPIPTLGGTDKLIF
few	TRDV1	TRDD3	TRDJ1	TGTGCTCTTGGGGATAGACTATTCCTACGTGGGGGGGATACGCTTCATCTCATCTTT	CALGDRLFLRGGDTLHLIF
many	TRDV1	NA	TRDJ3	TGTGCTCTTGGGGGCCCGGGCCGACAGATGTTTTTC	CALGGPGRQMFF
many	TRDV1	TRDD3	TRDJ2	TGTGCTCTTGGGGAACCCTCCATAGGCAAGTGGGGGATACGCGGTTCCCTTGTGACAGCACAACTCTTCTTT	CALGEPSIGKWGIRGSLVTAQLFF
many	TRAV38-2/DV8	TRDD3	TRDJ1	TGTGCTTATAGGAGGCGACTTCCTCAACAACAACTGGGGGATACGCCCGATAAACTCATCTTT	CAYRRRLPQQQLGDTPDKLIF
few	TRDV2	TRDD3	TRDJ1	TGTGCCTGTGACACCCTAGGGGTGGGGGATTCCCCCGCCACCGATAAACTCATCTTT	CACDTLGVGDSPATDKLIF
NA	TRAV38-2/DV8	TRDD3	TRDJ1	TGTGCTTATAGGAGCCTAGGCCTTCCTAACGAACTGGGGGATACGTGGAAACTCATCTTT	CAYRSLGLPNELGDTWKLIF
medium-sized	TRDV2	TRDD3	TRDJ3	TGTGCCTGTGACACCGCAGCTGGGGGAGTTACCTGGGACACCCGACAGATGTTTTTC	CACDTAAGGVTWDTRQMFF
medium-sized	TRDV2	NA	TRDJ1	TGTGCCTGTGACACCCTGGGTGTCACCGATAAACTCATCTTT	CACDTLGVTDKLIF
medium-sized	TRDV2	TRDD3	TRDJ1	TGTGCCTGTGACCGAGTTGGGGATGGGGGATTCACCGATAAACTCATCTTT	CACDRVGDGGFTDKLIF
large	TRDV2	TRDD3	TRDJ1	TGTGCCTGTGACGGTATGGGGGATCGCGATAAACTCATCTTT	CACDGMGDRDKLIF
many	TRDV2	NA	TRDJ1	TGTGCCTGTGACACCCTACGTGGGGACTCCACCCCGTCGGACACCGATAAACTCATCTTT	CACDTLRGDSTPSDTDKLIF
NA	TRAV38-2/DV8	TRDD3	TRDJ1	TGTGCTTATAGGAGCGCGACCTGGGGGGGGGCCCCGGCGCGCGACACCGATAAACTCATCTTT	CAYRSATWGGAPARDTDKLIF
many	TRDV2	TRDD3	TRDJ1	TGTGCCTGTGACACACTACGTACTGGGGGATGGGACTACACCGATAAACTCATCTTT	CACDTLRTGGWDYTDKLIF